These 22 T cell receptor beta chains were sequenced from one sample in a study of T-cell memory formation after mild COVID-19. TCRdb reprocessed the 5' RACE reads with MiXCR, giving one entry per CDR3 protein. The data contain 580,000 or so distinct CDR3 sequences, approximately 15% of them singletons. The specimen sequenced was PBMCs or a T cell subset sorted from them (not recorded which). The receptor source for this set is an adult woman who had mild COVID-19 (a few samples of this study predate the infection). Cell type and time point are not known.

This clonotype has more than one count but fewer than ten. This chain uses TRBV5-1 with TRBJ2-1; D uncertain. Deletions cut 0 bases from V and 9 bases from J, with 16 bases between. Germline-derived CDR1 and CDR2 are SGHRS and YFSETQ. CDR3 length: 15 residues. This CDR3 reads CASSLEAASVAEQFF. The CDR3 bases are TGCGCCAGCAGCTTGGAAGCAGCGTCGGTGGCTGAGCAGTTCTTC.

This clonotype was detected only a few times. V and J are TRBV7-2 and TRBJ1-2; a possible D gene is TRBD1 (6 bases). Germline V lookup: CDR1 SGHTA, CDR2 FQGNSA. The germline V and J ends were trimmed by 5 bases and 2 bases, with 21 bases remaining between them. This CDR3 is built from 17 residues. CDR3 residues: CASSGLSPGHQNYGYTF. The CDR3 nucleotides read TGTGCCAGCAGCGGCCTATCCCCGGGACACCAAAACTATGGCTACACCTTC.

In its sample, this clonotype was seen a few times. The gene calls are TRBV25-1 and TRBJ2-2, with a weak D call TRBD2 (5 bases). This CDR3 comprises 16 residues. Between the trimmed V and J ends, which lost 2 bases and 4 bases, there was a span of 14 bases. In germline, CDR1 is MGHDK, CDR2 SYGVNS. CDR3 nucleotides: TGTGCCAGCAGTGAAGCTGGCAGAGGGCCCACCGGGGAGCTGTTTTTT. Amino acids: CASSEAGRGPTGELFF.

Here the CDR3 DNA reads TGTGCCAGCAGCAAAAGCCGGACAGCCCACTATGGCTACACCTTC. This translates into CASSKSRTAHYGYTF. This chain joins TRBV9 and TRBJ1-2; maybe TRBD1 (6 bases). Germline V gives CDR1 SGDLS, CDR2 YYNGEE. Trimming removed 4 bases from V and 3 bases from J, with 16 bases in between. The CDR3 consists of 15 residues.

This clonotype has ten or more counts. The V and J genes are TRBV7-6 and TRBJ2-1; possible D gene TRBD2, 6 bases. Trimming removed 2 bases from V and 0 bases from J, with 8 bases in between. Germline CDR1 is SGHVS and CDR2 is FNYEAQ. CDR3 length: 15 residues. This CDR3 reads CASSLMGGSYNEQFF. The CDR3 nucleotides are TGTGCCAGCAGCTTAATGGGGGGCTCCTACAATGAGCAGTTCTTC.

This clonotype turned up a few times. This chain uses TRBV20-1 with TRBJ1-1; D is uncertain. Germline V CDR1 and CDR2: DFQATT, SNEGSKA (reference sequence). V lost 0 bases and J 8 bases, leaving 10 bases between the germline ends. This CDR3 is built from 12 residues. The CDR3 DNA reads as TGCAGTGCTAGAGATCTAGGCCGGGAAGCTTTCTTT. As protein: CSARDLGREAFF.

This clonotype was seen a few times. The V and J genes are TRBV7-6 and TRBJ2-3; D is undetermined. V lost 2 bases and J lost 3, with 12 bases in between. This CDR3 spans 15 amino acids. Germline loops: CDR1 SGHVS, CDR2 FNYEAQ. The CDR3 loop reads CASSLSGLRTDTQYF. CDR3 DNA: TGTGCCAGCAGCTTAAGTGGGCTCCGGACAGATACGCAGTATTTT.

This clonotype was counted many times. The genes are TRBV6-5 and TRBJ2-3; tentatively, D is TRBD1 or TRBD2 (6 bases each). Trimming left V 0 bases short and J 4 bases short, with 20 bases between. The CDR3 contains 18 residues. Germline V lookup: CDR1 MNHEY, CDR2 SVGAGI. CDR3 DNA sequence: TGTGCCAGCAGTTACTCGGGGCGCCGTTTGAGGGGGGCAGATACGCAGTATTTT. Translated: CASSYSGRRLRGADTQYF.

This sequence joins TRBV9 and TRBJ1-1; 7 bases fit TRBD1. Germline values: CDR1 SGDLS, CDR2 YYNGEE. The CDR3 contains 16 residues. The trim removed 3 bases at V and 4 bases at J, leaving 12 bases unmatched. CDR3 sequence reads: CASSEPYQGGGTEAFF. DNA of the CDR3: TGTGCCAGCAGCGAGCCCTATCAGGGGGGGGGCACTGAAGCTTTCTTT.

This chain connects TRBV7-9 to TRBJ1-4; possibly TRBD1 for D (6 bases). V was trimmed by 5 bases and J by 0 bases, leaving 16 bases between them. This CDR3 is 17 amino acids long. Germline assignment: CDR1 SEHNR and CDR2 FQNEAQ (reference sequence). The CDR3 sequence: CASSPRGLRATNEKLFF. The CDR3 nucleotides are TGTGCCAGCAGCCCGCGGGGGCTACGGGCAACTAATGAAAAACTGTTTTTT.

The genes are TRBV7-6 and TRBJ2-1; 10 bases are a match to TRBD1. The V and J ends lost 0 bases and 6 bases, in that order; junction bases with no gene match: 5. This CDR3 comprises 16 residues. CDR1 and CDR2 from the germline V gene are SGHVS and FNYEAQ. For the CDR3, the DNA is TGTGCCAGCAGCTTAGCGAGGGACAGGGGTATCAATGAGCAGTTCTTC. It translates to CASSLARDRGINEQFF.

The gene calls are TRBV12-3 or TRBV12-4 and TRBJ2-3; maybe TRBD1 (5 bases). V was pared by 0 bases and J by 1 base, with 11 bases between. CDR3 length equals 16 residues. The CDR3 loop reads CASSLAGAFGTDTQYF. CDR3 bases: TGTGCCAGCAGTTTAGCTGGGGCTTTTGGCACAGATACGCAGTATTTT.

This clonotype was counted at least ten times. V gene TRBV3-1 combines with J gene TRBJ1-4; 8 bases fit TRBD1. V lost 4 bases and J lost 4; bases outside the gene matches: 8. Looked up from germline, CDR1 is LGHDT and CDR2 is YNNKEL (reference sequence). This CDR3 comprises 16 residues. The CDR3 region has the DNA TGTGCCAGCAGCCTCAAGGGGACAGGAGATAATGAAAAACTGTTTTTT. Amino acid sequence: CASSLKGTGDNEKLFF.

This sequence joins TRBV24-1 and TRBJ2-3; D is possibly TRBD2 (5 bases). Germline assignment: CDR1 KGHDR and CDR2 SFDVKD. V was shortened by 7 bases and J by 0 bases, with 13 bases between the two germline ends. CDR3 length: 15 amino acids. This chain's CDR3 is CATSLTKQSTDTQYF. CDR3 DNA: TGTGCCACCAGCCTGACTAAACAAAGCACAGATACGCAGTATTTT.

This clonotype was counted between two and nine times. This chain links TRBV11-2 with TRBJ2-7; 10 nucleotides align to TRBD1. There are 15 residues in the CDR3. After removal of 3 bases from V and 2 bases from J, the junction contained 4 bases not matched to a gene. Germline V gene lookup returns CDR1 SGHAT and CDR2 FQNNGV. The CDR3 reads CASSFEGQGAYEQYF. CDR3 DNA sequence: TGTGCCAGCAGCTTTGAAGGACAGGGGGCCTACGAGCAGTACTTC.

The chain uses TRBV4-1 and TRBJ2-1, with 8 bases lining up with TRBD2. The length of the CDR3 is 15 residues. The V and J ends lost 2 bases and 1 base, in that order; junction bases with no gene match: 1. Germline CDR1 reads MGHRA; CDR2 reads YSYEKL. The CDR3 nucleotides are TGCGCCAGCAGCCAACAGCGGGGGTCCTACAATGAGCAGTTCTTC. Translated, it gives CASSQQRGSYNEQFF.

This chain uses TRBV5-1 with TRBJ2-2; D gene unclear. Germline CDR1 is SGHRS and CDR2 is YFSETQ. The CDR3 runs 15 residues. Trimming removed 0 bases at V and 0 bases at J, with 6 bases between. CDR3 DNA sequence: TGCGCCAGCAGCTTGGAACACTCGAACACCGGGGAGCTGTTTTTT. It yields the protein CASSLEHSNTGELFF.

This clonotype was found a few times. V is TRBV5-4 and J is TRBJ2-1; D gene ambiguous. Trimming pared 4 bases from V and 4 bases from J, leaving 12 bases between. Germline loops: CDR1 SGHNT, CDR2 YYREEE (reference sequence). There are 14 residues in the CDR3. The CDR3 region is CASSPEAIYNEQFF. In DNA form, the CDR3 reads TGTGCCAGCAGCCCAGAAGCGATATACAATGAGCAGTTCTTC.

This clonotype was seen repeatedly, ten times or more. The chain carries TRBV20-1 and TRBJ2-1, with D uncertain. The CDR3 loop spans 12 amino acids. Germline loops: CDR1 DFQATT, CDR2 SNEGSKA (reference sequence). V lost 6 bases and J 4 bases, leaving 10 bases between the germline ends. CDR3: CSAGFGYNEQFF. In nucleotides, the CDR3 is TGCAGTGCGGGTTTTGGATACAATGAGCAGTTCTTC.

V gene TRBV29-1 combines with J gene TRBJ1-1; D may be TRBD1 (5 bases). This CDR3 comprises 14 residues. Germline CDR1 and CDR2: SQVTM and ANQGSEA. Trimming removed 4 bases at V and 1 base at J, with 13 bases between. The DNA of the CDR3 is TGCAGCGTTGTCCTGGGGGGAAAGAACACTGAAGCTTTCTTT. Protein: CSVVLGGKNTEAFF.

The chain uses TRBV20-1 and TRBJ2-7; 7 bases fit TRBD1. With V trimmed by 7 bases and J by 5 bases, 14 bases remained unmatched. Germline V lookup: CDR1 DFQATT, CDR2 SNEGSKA (reference sequence). The CDR3 is made up of 14 amino acids. The CDR3 protein is CSVGTGEASHEQYF. CDR3 nucleotide sequence: TGCAGTGTGGGAACAGGGGAAGCCTCTCACGAGCAGTACTTC.

V gene TRBV2 combines with J gene TRBJ2-2; weak D call: TRBD1 (6 bases). This CDR3 is built from 15 residues. Per the germline V gene, CDR1 is SNHLY and CDR2 is FYNNEI. V was trimmed by 2 bases and J by 0 bases, leaving 7 bases between them. The CDR3 DNA sequence: TGTGCCAGCAGTGAAACAGGGTCGAACACCGGGGAGCTGTTTTTT. Translation: CASSETGSNTGELFF.